This T cell receptor beta chain was recorded in a study of PD-1 blockade in classical Hodgkin lymphoma. The CDR3 length is 16 residues. Germline V gene lookup returns CDR1 MNHEY and CDR2 SVGAGI. V shed 2 bases and J shed 3 bases, with 14 bases lying between them. Every single patient, without exception, relapsed after autologous stem cell transplantation, and brentuximab vedotin exposure varied. Best response was recorded as complete response, partial response or progressive disease. As regards this clone: Its antigen is not known.

Study-wide results and caveats: Complete responders possessed baseline diversity comparable to newly diagnosed patients.

Generated by immunoSEQ multiplex PCR, the TCRdb table keeps only in-frame clones and is missing some. The sample yields over 35,000 clones, approximately 86% seen once. This sample comprised peripheral blood mononuclear cells (PBMCs), obtained before the second cycle of nivolumab. This receptor was taken from a human donor with classical Hodgkin lymphoma. The chain joins TRBV6-5 to TRBJ2-1; D ambiguous. The CDR3 spells CASSYATTTGYNEQFF. The CDR3 DNA is TGTGCCAGCAGTTACGCGACCACAACGGGCTACAATGAGCAGTTCTTC.